The TCR beta chain under discussion was sequenced for a study of blood T cell repertoires in COVID-19. At the level of the study: T cells, B-cell-depleted T cells, or PBMCs supplied cDNA or gDNA.

The table came from immunoSEQ multiplex PCR; TCRdb's copy has only in-frame clones and leaves some out. This table holds roughly 52,000 clones, around 86% found once. Trimming removed 5 bases from V and 7 bases from J, with 14 bases in between. CDR3 length: 13 residues. CDR1 is SEHNR, CDR2 FQNEAQ, per germline (reference sequence). This TCR was recovered from a woman older than 75 with acute or convalescent COVID-19. Material: peripheral blood. This chain uses TRBV7-9 with TRBJ1-2; D may be TRBD1 (5 bases). DNA for the CDR3: TGTGCCAGCAGCCTCGACAGTAGCCGTGGCTACACCTTC. Encoded protein: CASSLDSSRGYTF.